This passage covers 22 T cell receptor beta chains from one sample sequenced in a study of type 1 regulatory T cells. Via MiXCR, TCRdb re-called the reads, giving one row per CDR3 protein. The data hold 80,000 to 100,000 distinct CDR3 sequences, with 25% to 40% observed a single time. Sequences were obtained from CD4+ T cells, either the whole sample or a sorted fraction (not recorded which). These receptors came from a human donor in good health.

CDR3 sequence (DNA): TGTGCCAGCAGCAAGCCGGGTAGCGGGAGTGTGACCGGGGAGCTGTTTTTT. It specifies CASSKPGSGSVTGELFF. V is TRBV5-4 and J is TRBJ2-2; 9 positions match TRBD2. This CDR3 region has 17 residues. Germline CDR1 SGHNT, CDR2 YYREEE (reference sequence). V trimming: 4 bases; J trimming: 5 bases; junction bases outside the gene matches: 12.

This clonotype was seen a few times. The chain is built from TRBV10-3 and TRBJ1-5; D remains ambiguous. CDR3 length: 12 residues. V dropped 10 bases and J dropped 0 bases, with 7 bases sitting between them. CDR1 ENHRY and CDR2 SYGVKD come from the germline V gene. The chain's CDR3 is CATRHSNQPQHF. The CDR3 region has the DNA TGTGCCACCCGGCATAGCAATCAGCCCCAGCATTTT.

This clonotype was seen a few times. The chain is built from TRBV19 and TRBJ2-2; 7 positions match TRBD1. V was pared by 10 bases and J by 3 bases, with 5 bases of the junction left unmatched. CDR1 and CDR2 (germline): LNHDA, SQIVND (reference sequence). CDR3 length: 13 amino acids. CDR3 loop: CATRTGYTGELFF. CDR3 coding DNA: TGTGCCACCCGGACAGGATACACCGGGGAGCTGTTTTTT.

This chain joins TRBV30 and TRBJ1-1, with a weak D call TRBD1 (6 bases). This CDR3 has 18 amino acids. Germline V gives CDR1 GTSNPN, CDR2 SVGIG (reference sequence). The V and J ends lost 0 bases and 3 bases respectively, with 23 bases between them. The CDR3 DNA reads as TGTGCCTGGAGTGTAAGAACCAGGGGTCCCATCCAAGACACTGAAGCTTTCTTT. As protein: CAWSVRTRGPIQDTEAFF.

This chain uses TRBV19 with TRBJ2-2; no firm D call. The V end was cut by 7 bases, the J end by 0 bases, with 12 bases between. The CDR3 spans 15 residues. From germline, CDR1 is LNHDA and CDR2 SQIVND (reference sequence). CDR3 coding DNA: TGTGCCAGTACATTTGCGGTCGCGAACACCGGGGAGCTGTTTTTT. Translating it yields CASTFAVANTGELFF.

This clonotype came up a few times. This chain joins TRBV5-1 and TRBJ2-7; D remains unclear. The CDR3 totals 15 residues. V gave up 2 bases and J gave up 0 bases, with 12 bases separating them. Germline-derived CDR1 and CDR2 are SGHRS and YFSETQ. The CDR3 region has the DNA TGCGCCAGCAGCTTATCGGCTACCTCCTCCTACGAGCAGTACTTC. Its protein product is CASSLSATSSYEQYF.

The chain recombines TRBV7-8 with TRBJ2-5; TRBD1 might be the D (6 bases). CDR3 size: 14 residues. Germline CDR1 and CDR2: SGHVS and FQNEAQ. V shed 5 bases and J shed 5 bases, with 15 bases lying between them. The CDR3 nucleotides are TGTGCCAGCAGCCATACAGGGAAGGGTGAGACCCAGTACTTC. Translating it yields CASSHTGKGETQYF.

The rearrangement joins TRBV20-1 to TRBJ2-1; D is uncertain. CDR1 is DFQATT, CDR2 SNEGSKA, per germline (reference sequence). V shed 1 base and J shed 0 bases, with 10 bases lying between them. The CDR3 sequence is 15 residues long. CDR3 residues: CSARAGSSSYNEQFF. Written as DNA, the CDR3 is TGCAGTGCTAGAGCGGGTTCTAGCTCCTACAATGAGCAGTTCTTC.

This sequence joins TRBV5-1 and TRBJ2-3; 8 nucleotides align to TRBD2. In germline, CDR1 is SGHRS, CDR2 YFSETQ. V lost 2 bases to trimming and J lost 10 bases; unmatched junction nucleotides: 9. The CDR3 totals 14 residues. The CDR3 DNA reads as TGCGCCAGCAGCTTCGGTAGCGGGGATAGTGCGCAGTATTTT. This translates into CASSFGSGDSAQYF. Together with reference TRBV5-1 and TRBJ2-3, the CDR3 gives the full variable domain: KAGVTQTPRYLIKTRGQQVTLSCSPISGHRSVSWYQQTPGQGLQFLFEYFSETQRNKGNFPGRFSGRQFSNSRSEMNVSTLELGDSALYLCASSFGSGDSAQYFGPGTRLTVL.

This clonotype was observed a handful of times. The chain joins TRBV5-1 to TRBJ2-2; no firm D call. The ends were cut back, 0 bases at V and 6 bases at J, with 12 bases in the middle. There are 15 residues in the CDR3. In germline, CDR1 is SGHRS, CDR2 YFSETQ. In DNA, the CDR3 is TGCGCCAGCAGCTTGGAGGCCTCCTTGGCCGGGGAGCTGTTTTTT. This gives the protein CASSLEASLAGELFF.

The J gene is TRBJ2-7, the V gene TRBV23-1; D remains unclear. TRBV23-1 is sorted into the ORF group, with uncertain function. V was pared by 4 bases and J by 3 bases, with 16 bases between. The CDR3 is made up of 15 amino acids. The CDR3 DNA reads TGCGCCAGCAGTCGAGTTTTTAGGCTAAACTACGAGCAGTACTTC. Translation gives CASSRVFRLNYEQYF.

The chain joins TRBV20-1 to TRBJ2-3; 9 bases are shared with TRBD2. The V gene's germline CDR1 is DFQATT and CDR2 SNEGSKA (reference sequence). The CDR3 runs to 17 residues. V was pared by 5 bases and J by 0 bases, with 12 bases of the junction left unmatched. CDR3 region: CSAWSGTSSGSTDTQYF. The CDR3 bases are TGCAGTGCTTGGTCCGGGACTAGCTCCGGGAGCACAGATACGCAGTATTTT.

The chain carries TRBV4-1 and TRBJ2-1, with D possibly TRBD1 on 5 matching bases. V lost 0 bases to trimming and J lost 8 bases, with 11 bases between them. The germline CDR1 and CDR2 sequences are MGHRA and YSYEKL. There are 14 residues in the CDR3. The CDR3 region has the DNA TGCGCCAGCAGCCAAGATGGGGCCAGCGATGAGCAGTTCTTC. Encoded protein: CASSQDGASDEQFF.

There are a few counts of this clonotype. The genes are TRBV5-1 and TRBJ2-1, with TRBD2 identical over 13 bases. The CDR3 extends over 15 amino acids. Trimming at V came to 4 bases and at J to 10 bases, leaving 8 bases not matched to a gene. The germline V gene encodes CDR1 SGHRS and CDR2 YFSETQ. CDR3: CASSPGLAGAGEQFF. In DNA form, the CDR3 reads TGCGCCAGCAGCCCAGGACTAGCGGGAGCGGGGGAGCAGTTCTTC.

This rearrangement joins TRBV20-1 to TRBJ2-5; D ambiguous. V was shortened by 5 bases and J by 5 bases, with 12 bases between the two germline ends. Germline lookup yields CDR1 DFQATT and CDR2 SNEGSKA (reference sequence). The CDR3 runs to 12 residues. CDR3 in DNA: TGCAGTGCTTTGGTCCAGACGGAGACCCAGTACTTC. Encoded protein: CSALVQTETQYF.

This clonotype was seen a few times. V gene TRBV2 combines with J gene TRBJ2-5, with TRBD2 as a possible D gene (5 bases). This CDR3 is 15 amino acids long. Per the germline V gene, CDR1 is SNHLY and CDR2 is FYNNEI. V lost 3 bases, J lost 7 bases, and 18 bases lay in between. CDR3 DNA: TGTGCCAGCAGTGATGTGGCTAGCTCAAATTGGACCCAGTACTTC. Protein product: CASSDVASSNWTQYF.

The CDR3 nucleotides are TGTGCCAGCAGCTTCCAGCGACAGCCCCAGCATTTT. It is translated as CASSFQRQPQHF. This chain joins TRBV7-9 and TRBJ1-5; no clear D gene. The germline V gene has CDR1 SEHNR and CDR2 FQNEAQ (reference sequence). V lost 3 bases to trimming and J lost 7 bases, with 7 bases between them. This CDR3 is built from 12 residues. Drawing the rest from reference TRBV7-9 and TRBJ1-5, the complete variable domain is DTGVSQNPRHKITKRGQNVTFRCDPISEHNRLYWYRQTLGQGPEFLTYFQNEAQLEKSRLLSDRFSAERPKGSFSTLEIQRTEQGDSAMYLCASSFQRQPQHFGDGTRLSIL.

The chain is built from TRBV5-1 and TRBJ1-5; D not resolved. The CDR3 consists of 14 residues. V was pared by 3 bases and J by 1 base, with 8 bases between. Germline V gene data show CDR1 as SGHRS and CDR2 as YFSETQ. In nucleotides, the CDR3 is TGCGCCAGCAGCTCCGGGCCAAGCAATCAGCCCCAGCATTTT. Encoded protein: CASSSGPSNQPQHF. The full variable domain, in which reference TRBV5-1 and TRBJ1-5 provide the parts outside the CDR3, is KAGVTQTPRYLIKTRGQQVTLSCSPISGHRSVSWYQQTPGQGLQFLFEYFSETQRNKGNFPGRFSGRQFSNSRSEMNVSTLELGDSALYLCASSSGPSNQPQHFGDGTRLSIL.

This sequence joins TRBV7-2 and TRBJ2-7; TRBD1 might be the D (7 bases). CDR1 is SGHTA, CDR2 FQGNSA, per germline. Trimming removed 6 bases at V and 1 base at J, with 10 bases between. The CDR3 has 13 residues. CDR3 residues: CASRTGRSYEQYF. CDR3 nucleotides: TGTGCCAGCAGGACAGGGAGGTCCTACGAGCAGTACTTC.

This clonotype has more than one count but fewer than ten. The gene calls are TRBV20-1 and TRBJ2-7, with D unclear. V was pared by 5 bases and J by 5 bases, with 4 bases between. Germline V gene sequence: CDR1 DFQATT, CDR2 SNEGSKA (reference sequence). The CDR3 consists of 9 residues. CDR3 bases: TGCAGTGCTGGCGACGAGCAGTACTTC. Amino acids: CSAGDEQYF.

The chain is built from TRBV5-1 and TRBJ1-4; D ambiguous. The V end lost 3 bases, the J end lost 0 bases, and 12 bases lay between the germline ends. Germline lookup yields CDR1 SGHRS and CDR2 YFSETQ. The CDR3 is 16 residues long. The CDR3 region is CASSWTEQATNEKLFF. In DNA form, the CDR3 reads TGCGCCAGCAGCTGGACCGAACAAGCAACTAATGAAAAACTGTTTTTT.

CDR3 protein: CASSPSQGYTDTQYF. Written as DNA, the CDR3 is TGTGCCAGCAGCCCATCACAGGGGTACACAGATACGCAGTATTTT. V usage is TRBV7-3 and J usage is TRBJ2-3; TRBD1 agrees at 7 bases. V was pared by 5 bases and J by 2 bases, with 7 bases of the junction left unmatched. CDR3 length: 15 amino acids. CDR1 and CDR2 from the germline V gene are SGHTA and FQGTGA.